What follows is one TCR beta chain and its context. The sample originates from a study of blood T cells in healthy people across ages. Trimming took 2 bases from V and 4 from J; bases not matched to a gene: 2. From germline, CDR1 is SGHTA and CDR2 FQGNSA. CDR3 length: 14 amino acids. The authors drew around 11 milliliters of peripheral blood from each donor. PBMCs were isolated at a quantity of at least 7 million per sample. A second PCR of roughly 7 to 11 cycles used a sample-barcoded 5' primer and a J-beta primer mix. A 12-random-nucleotide template-switch adaptor tagged each cDNA molecule. TCRdb fed the 5' RACE reads into MiXCR, producing one record per CDR3 protein. The sample lists approximately 790,000 distinct CDR3 sequences, around 62% occurring once.

The TCR originated in a man aged 30 to 39 in good health. The chain couples TRBV7-2 to TRBJ2-5; 9 bases are a match to TRBD2. Sequenced sample: blood. For the CDR3, the DNA is TGTGCCAGCAGCTTATGGCGGGGGGGAGAGACCCAGTACTTC. It specifies CASSLWRGGETQYF. Supplemented by reference TRBV7-2 and TRBJ2-5, the full variable domain reads GAGVSQSPSNKVTEKGKDVELRCDPISGHTALYWYRQSLGQGLEFLIYFQGNSAPDKSGLPSDRFSAERTGGSVSTLTIQRTQQEDSAVYLCASSLWRGGETQYFGPGTRLLVL.